This T cell receptor beta chain was observed in a study of blood T cell repertoires in COVID-19. Study background: The origin of the acute and convalescent COVID-19 samples was the United States, Italy and Spain. PBMCs, B-cell-depleted T cells, or T cells provided the cDNA or gDNA that made up the material.

Methods used by the authors: Amplification of reference gene primers was used by the study to estimate nucleated cell counts. Sequencing used immunoSEQ multiplex PCR; TCRdb keeps in-frame clones, though not all of them. V, J and clone size reflect that table, while D and trimming were determined from the DNA. The sample includes about 120,000 clones, approximately 90% of them seen just once. Germline lookup yields CDR1 MNHEY and CDR2 SMNVEV (reference sequence). CDR3 length equals 16 residues. After removal of 5 bases from V and 0 bases from J, the junction contained 7 bases not matched to a gene. The sequenced sample was peripheral blood. The V call is TRBV27, the J call TRBJ1-3, with 7 bases lining up with TRBD1. This TCR was sampled from a man aged 65-85 years with active or convalescent COVID-19. In nucleotides, the CDR3 is TGTGCCAGCAGTGGACTGGGACAGAACTCTGGAAACACCATATATTTT. Residues: CASSGLGQNSGNTIYF.